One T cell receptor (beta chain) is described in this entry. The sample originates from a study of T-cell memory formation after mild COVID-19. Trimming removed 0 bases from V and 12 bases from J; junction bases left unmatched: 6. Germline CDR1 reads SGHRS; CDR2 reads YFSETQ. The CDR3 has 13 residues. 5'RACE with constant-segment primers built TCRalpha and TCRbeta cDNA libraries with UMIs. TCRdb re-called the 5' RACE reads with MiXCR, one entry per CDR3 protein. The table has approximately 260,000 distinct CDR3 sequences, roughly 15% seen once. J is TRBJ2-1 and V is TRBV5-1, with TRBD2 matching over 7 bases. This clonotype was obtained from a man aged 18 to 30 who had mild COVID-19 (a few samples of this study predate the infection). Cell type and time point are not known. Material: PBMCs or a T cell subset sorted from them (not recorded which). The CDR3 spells CASSLETSSAQFF. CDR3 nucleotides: TGCGCCAGCAGCTTGGAGACTAGCAGCGCGCAGTTCTTC. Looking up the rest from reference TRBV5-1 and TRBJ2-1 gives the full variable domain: KAGVTQTPRYLIKTRGQQVTLSCSPISGHRSVSWYQQTPGQGLQFLFEYFSETQRNKGNFPGRFSGRQFSNSRSEMNVSTLELGDSALYLCASSLETSSAQFFGPGTRLTVL.